These 11 T cell receptor beta chains came from one sample sequenced in a study of T cells of healthy individuals. TCRdb processed the 5' RACE reads anew with MiXCR; each CDR3 protein has one entry. This table has 60,000 to 70,000 distinct CDR3 sequences, 15% to 20% appearing once. The receptors derive from a human donor in good health.

The chain links TRBV28 to TRBJ1-2; weak D call: TRBD1 (5 bases). The germline V and J ends were trimmed by 0 bases and 5 bases, with 19 bases remaining between them. This CDR3 is built from 17 residues. Germline V lookup: CDR1 MDHEN, CDR2 SYDVKM. CDR3 in DNA: TGTGCCAGCAGTTTATGCTCAACCGAGGGCGACAGATATGGCTACACCTTC. Translation: CASSLCSTEGDRYGYTF.

This clonotype has only a few counts. J is TRBJ2-7 and V is TRBV6-5, with 10 bases identical to TRBD1. The CDR3 has 13 amino acids. Germline V CDR1 and CDR2: MNHEY, SVGAGI. V trimming: 10 bases; J trimming: 7 bases; junction bases outside the gene matches: 10. CDR3 residues: CATQRDRGYEQYF. CDR3 in DNA: TGTGCCACCCAACGGGACAGGGGTTATGAGCAGTACTTC.

This clonotype was seen repeatedly, ten times or more. The CDR3 DNA follows: TGTGCCGGGTGGTTGAACACTGAAGCTTTCTTT. The encoded protein is CAGWLNTEAFF. V usage is TRBV7-2 and J usage is TRBJ1-1; D is unresolved. CDR1 and CDR2 from the germline V gene are SGHTA and FQGNSA. This CDR3 contains 11 residues. Deletions cut 11 bases from V and 0 bases from J, with 7 bases between.

In this sample, this clonotype turned up a few times. The rearrangement links TRBV28 to TRBJ1-2; D is uncertain. Trimming left V 5 bases short and J 4 bases short, with 14 bases between. Germline V CDR1 and CDR2: MDHEN, SYDVKM. There are 14 residues in the CDR3. CDR3 residues: CASSTLDGSYGYTF. The DNA for the CDR3 is TGTGCCAGCAGTACCCTGGACGGCAGCTATGGCTACACCTTC.

This clonotype was recorded a few times. V is TRBV27 and J is TRBJ1-1; 7 bases align to TRBD1. V gave up 9 bases and J gave up 0 bases; unmatched junction bases: 10. From germline, CDR1 is MNHEY and CDR2 SMNVEV (reference sequence). The CDR3 is 15 residues long. DNA for the CDR3: TGTGCCAGTCTCCGGGACAGAAACATGAACACTGAAGCTTTCTTT. Translating it yields CASLRDRNMNTEAFF.

This rearrangement joins TRBV29-1 to TRBJ2-2, with D uncertain. Germline CDR1 SQVTM, CDR2 ANQGSEA. Trimming cost V 4 bases and J 2 bases, with 8 bases left between them. CDR3 length: 13 residues. In DNA, the CDR3 is TGCAGCGTTGTATGGGCCAACACCGGGGAGCTGTTTTTT. Translated, it gives CSVVWANTGELFF.

The rearrangement joins TRBV10-3 to TRBJ2-1, with 7 nucleotides matching TRBD2. The CDR3 has 12 residues. The germline V gene has CDR1 ENHRY and CDR2 SYGVKD. V dropped 7 bases and J dropped 5; count of bases not matched to a gene: 2. CDR3 sequence reads: CAIKREDNEQFF. The CDR3 nucleotides are TGTGCCATCAAGCGGGAAGACAATGAGCAGTTCTTC.

This clonotype turned up a few times. This chain links TRBV5-8 with TRBJ1-1; tentative D call: TRBD1 (5 bases). The CDR3 contains 14 residues. The V gene lost 2 bases and the J gene lost 4 bases, with 12 bases spanning the gap. CDR1 and CDR2 (germline): SGHTS, YDEGEE. The CDR3 spells CASSFEKGSTEAFF. In nucleotides, the CDR3 is TGTGCCAGCAGCTTCGAAAAGGGGAGCACTGAAGCTTTCTTT.

This clonotype was seen many times. This chain joins TRBV9 and TRBJ2-2; possibly TRBD2 for D (6 bases). This CDR3 comprises 16 residues. Looked up from germline, CDR1 is SGDLS and CDR2 is YYNGEE. The V end was cut by 2 bases, the J end by 0 bases, with 11 bases between. CDR3 loop: CASSVASDPNTGELFF. The CDR3 region has the DNA TGTGCCAGCAGCGTTGCTAGCGACCCGAACACCGGGGAGCTGTTTTTT.

The chain uses TRBV19 and TRBJ2-1; 14 positions match TRBD2. This CDR3 has 18 residues. Unmatched junction bases numbered 12, after V lost 6 bases and J lost 5 bases. From germline, CDR1 is LNHDA and CDR2 SQIVND (reference sequence). CDR3 DNA sequence: TGTGCCAGTAGATCCGGGTTGGGACTAGCGGGAGTAGACAATGAGCAGTTCTTC. Amino acids: CASRSGLGLAGVDNEQFF.

V gene TRBV7-2 combines with J gene TRBJ2-2; D is undetermined. Germline CDR1 SGHTA, CDR2 FQGNSA. This CDR3 has 13 residues. The germline V and J ends were trimmed by 5 bases and 7 bases, with 11 bases remaining between them. CDR3 DNA sequence: TGTGCCAGCAGCCCCTTACAAGGCGGGGAGCTGTTTTTT. Amino acids: CASSPLQGGELFF.